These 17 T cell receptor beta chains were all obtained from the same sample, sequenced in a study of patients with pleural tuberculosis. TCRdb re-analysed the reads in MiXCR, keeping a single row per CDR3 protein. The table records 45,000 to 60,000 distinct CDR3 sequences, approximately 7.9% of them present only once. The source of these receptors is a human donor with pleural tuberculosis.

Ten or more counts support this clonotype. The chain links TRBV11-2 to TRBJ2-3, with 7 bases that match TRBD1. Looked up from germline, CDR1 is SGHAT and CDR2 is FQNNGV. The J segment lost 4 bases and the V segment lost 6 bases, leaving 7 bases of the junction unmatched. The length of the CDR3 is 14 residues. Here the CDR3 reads CASRDRSSPDTQYF. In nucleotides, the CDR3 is TGTGCCAGCAGGGACAGGTCGAGCCCAGATACGCAGTATTTT.

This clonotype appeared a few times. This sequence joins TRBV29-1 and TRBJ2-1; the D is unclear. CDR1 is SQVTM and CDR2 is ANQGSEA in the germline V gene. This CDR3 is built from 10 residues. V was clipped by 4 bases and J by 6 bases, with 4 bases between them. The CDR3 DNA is TGCAGCGTTGTGGGCAATGAGCAGTTCTTC. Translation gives CSVVGNEQFF.

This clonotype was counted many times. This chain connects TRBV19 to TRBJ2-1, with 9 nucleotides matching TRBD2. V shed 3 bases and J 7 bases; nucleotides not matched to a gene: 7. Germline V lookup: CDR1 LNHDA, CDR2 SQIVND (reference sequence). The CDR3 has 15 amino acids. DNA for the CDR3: TGTGCCAGTAGTATGGGGACTAGCCCGAGGAATGAGCAGTTCTTC. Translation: CASSMGTSPRNEQFF.

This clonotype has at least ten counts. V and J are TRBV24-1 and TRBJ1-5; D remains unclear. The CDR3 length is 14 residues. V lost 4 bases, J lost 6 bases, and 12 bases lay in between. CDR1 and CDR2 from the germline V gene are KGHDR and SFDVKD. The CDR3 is CATSDREGGQPQHF. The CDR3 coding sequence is TGTGCCACCAGTGACCGGGAAGGAGGTCAGCCCCAGCATTTT.

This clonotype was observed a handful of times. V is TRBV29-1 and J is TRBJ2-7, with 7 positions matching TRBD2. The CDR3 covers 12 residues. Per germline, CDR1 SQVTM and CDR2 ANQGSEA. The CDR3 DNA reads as TGCAGTGCTGGCGGGAGTGTCTACGAGCAGTACTTC. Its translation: CSAGGSVYEQYF.

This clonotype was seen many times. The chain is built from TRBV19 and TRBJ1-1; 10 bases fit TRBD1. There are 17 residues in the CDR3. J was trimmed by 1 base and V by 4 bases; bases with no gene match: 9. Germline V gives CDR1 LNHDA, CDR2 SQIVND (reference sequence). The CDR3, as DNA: TGTGCCAGTAGTAGTGGTCCCGGGACAGGGGCGAACACTGAAGCTTTCTTT. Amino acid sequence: CASSSGPGTGANTEAFF.

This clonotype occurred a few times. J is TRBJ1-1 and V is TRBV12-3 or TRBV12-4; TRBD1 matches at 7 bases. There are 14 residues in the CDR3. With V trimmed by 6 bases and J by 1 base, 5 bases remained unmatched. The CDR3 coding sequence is TGTGCCAGCAGATTACAGGGGACGAACACTGAAGCTTTCTTT. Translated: CASRLQGTNTEAFF.

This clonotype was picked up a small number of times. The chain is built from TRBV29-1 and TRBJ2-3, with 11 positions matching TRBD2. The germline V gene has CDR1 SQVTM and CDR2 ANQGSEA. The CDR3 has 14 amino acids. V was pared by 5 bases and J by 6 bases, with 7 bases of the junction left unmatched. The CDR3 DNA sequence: TGCAGCGTTACTGGGACTAGCGGTGGGGATACGCAGTATTTT. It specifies CSVTGTSGGDTQYF.

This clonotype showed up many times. CDR3 residues: CASSLGTGGDEQFF. The CDR3 DNA sequence: TGTGCCAGCAGTTTAGGGACAGGGGGCGATGAGCAGTTCTTC. The V and J genes are TRBV27 and TRBJ2-1, with 12 bases fitting TRBD1. CDR1 is MNHEY and CDR2 is SMNVEV in the germline V gene (reference sequence). With 2 bases clipped from V and 8 bases from J, the junction kept 1 base outside the gene matches. This CDR3 spans 14 amino acids.

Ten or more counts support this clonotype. The DNA of the CDR3 is TGTGCCATCGCCCCGTTGAACACTGAAGCTTTCTTT. Amino acid sequence: CAIAPLNTEAFF. The genes are TRBV28 and TRBJ1-1; D gene uncertain. This CDR3 has 12 residues. Germline V gives CDR1 MDHEN, CDR2 SYDVKM. V was cut by 10 bases and J by 0 bases, with 9 bases left in between.

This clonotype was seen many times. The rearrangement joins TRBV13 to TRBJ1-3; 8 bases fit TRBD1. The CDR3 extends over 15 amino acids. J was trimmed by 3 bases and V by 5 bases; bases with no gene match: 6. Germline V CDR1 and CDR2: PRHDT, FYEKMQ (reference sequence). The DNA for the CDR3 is TGTGCCAGCAGCCTACAGGGGGTATTTGGAAACACCATATATTTT. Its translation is CASSLQGVFGNTIYF.

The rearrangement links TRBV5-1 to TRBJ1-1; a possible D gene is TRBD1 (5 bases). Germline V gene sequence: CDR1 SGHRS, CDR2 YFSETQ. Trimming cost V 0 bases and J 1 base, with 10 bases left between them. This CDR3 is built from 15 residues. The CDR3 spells CASSLAPGTNTEAFF. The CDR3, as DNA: TGCGCCAGCAGCTTGGCCCCGGGGACGAACACTGAAGCTTTCTTT.

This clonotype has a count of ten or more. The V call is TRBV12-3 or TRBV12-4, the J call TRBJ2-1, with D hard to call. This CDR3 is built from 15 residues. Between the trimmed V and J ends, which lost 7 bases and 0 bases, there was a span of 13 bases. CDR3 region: CASKSGYYSYNEQFF. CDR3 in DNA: TGTGCCAGCAAAAGTGGATATTACTCCTACAATGAGCAGTTCTTC.

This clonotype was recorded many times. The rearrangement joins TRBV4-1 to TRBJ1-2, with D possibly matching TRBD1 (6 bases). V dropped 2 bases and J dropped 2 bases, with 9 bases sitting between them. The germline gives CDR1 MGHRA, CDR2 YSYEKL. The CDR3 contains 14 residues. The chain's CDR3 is CASSQPGQNYGYTF. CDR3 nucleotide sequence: TGCGCCAGCAGCCAACCGGGACAAAACTATGGCTACACCTTC.

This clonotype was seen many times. Written as DNA, the CDR3 is TGTGCCAGCAGGGCCGGGGTAAACTATGGCTACACCTTC. The encoded protein is CASRAGVNYGYTF. This chain uses TRBV27 with TRBJ1-2; D is unclear. The germline CDR1 and CDR2 sequences are MNHEY and SMNVEV (reference sequence). The CDR3 consists of 13 residues. Trimming pared 6 bases from V and 2 bases from J, leaving 10 bases between.

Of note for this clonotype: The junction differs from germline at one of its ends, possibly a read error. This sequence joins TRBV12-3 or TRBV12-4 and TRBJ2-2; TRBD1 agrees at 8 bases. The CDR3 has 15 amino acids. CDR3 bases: TGTGCCAGCAGCCTGGCTCTGACAGGGGCCGGGAAGCTGTTTTTT. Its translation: CASSLALTGAGKLFF.

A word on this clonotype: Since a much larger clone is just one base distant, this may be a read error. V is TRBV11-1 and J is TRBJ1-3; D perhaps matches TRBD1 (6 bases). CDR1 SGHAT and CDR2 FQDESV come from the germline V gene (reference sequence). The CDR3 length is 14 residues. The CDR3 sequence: CGSSFGGAGNTIYF. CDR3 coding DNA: TGTGGCAGCAGCTTCGGGGGCGCGGGAAACACCATATATTTT.